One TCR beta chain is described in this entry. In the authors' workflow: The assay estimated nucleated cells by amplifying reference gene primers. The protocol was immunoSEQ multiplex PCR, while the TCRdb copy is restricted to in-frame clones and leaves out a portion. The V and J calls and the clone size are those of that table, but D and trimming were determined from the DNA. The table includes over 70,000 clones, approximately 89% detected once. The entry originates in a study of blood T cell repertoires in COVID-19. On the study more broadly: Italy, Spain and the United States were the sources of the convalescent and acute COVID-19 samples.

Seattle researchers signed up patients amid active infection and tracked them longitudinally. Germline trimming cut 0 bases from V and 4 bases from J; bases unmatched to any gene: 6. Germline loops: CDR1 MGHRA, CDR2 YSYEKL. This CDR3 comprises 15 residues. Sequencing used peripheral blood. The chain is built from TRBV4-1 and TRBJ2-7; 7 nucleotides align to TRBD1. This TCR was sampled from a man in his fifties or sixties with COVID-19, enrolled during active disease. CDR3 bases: TGCGCCAGCAGCCAAGACTGGACAGGCCAATACGAGCAGTACGTC. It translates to CASSQDWTGQYEQYV.